A selection of T cell receptor beta chains follows, all from one sample in a study of blood T cell repertoires in COVID-19. Produced via immunoSEQ multiplex PCR; TCRdb's table is partial and in-frame only. Here the sample spans about 69,000 clones, nearly 90% being singletons. Material for sequencing was peripheral blood. The receptors derive from a man aged 45-60 years with acute or convalescent COVID-19. Each CDR3 is given without its conserved first and last residue. Each record gives: V gene, J gene, CDR3 protein.

V: TRBV19
J: TRBJ1-5
CDR3: ASSHDRVGQPQH

V: TRBV4-2
J: TRBJ2-5
CDR3: ASSLEPPRLAGLGKGETQY

V: TRBV4-2
J: TRBJ1-1
CDR3: ASSQARGETEAF

V: TRBV18
J: TRBJ2-6
CDR3: ASSPLSGGSSGANVLT

V: TRBV12-5
J: TRBJ1-4
CDR3: ASGSGGFEKLF

V: TRBV19
J: TRBJ2-6
CDR3: ASSITGTVVNGANVLT

V: TRBV6-5
J: TRBJ2-7
CDR3: ASTRRGGSYEQY

V: TRBV11-3
J: TRBJ2-3
CDR3: ASSLPVTDTQY

V: TRBV6-5
J: TRBJ2-1
CDR3: ASSRGNNEQF

V: TRBV12-5
J: TRBJ1-2
CDR3: ASGPDRGTGGYT

V: TRBV30
J: TRBJ2-3
CDR3: ASARGTDTQY

V: TRBV5-5
J: TRBJ1-4
CDR3: ASSSTGANEKLF

V: TRBV19
J: TRBJ1-5
CDR3: ASSPPGTGPGRNQPQH

V: TRBV10-3
J: TRBJ2-7
CDR3: AIKPAGGPGEQY

V: TRBV6-2/TRBV6-3
J: TRBJ2-2
CDR3: ASSNHGLAGANTGELF

V: TRBV3-1/TRBV3-2
J: TRBJ2-6
CDR3: ASSQSLSSGANVLT

V: TRBV10-1
J: TRBJ1-1
CDR3: ASSVNRVNTEAF

V: TRBV7-8
J: TRBJ2-4
CDR3: ASSLAGGSIQY

V: TRBV10-3
J: TRBJ2-3
CDR3: AISESSVGPDTQY

V: TRBV9
J: TRBJ2-5
CDR3: ASSPSPQAQETQY

V: TRBV2
J: TRBJ1-4
CDR3: ASSEDYLNEKLF

V: TRBV6-2/TRBV6-3
J: TRBJ1-5
CDR3: ASSPGWGGNQPQH

V: TRBV9
J: TRBJ2-5
CDR3: ASSVGDSQETQY

V: TRBV3-1/TRBV3-2
J: TRBJ1-2
CDR3: ASSPGQAGYT

V: TRBV9
J: TRBJ2-3
CDR3: ASSLTESGVTDTQY

V: TRBV6-5
J: TRBJ1-2
CDR3: ASSYERGLRGGYT

V: TRBV29-1
J: TRBJ1-1
CDR3: SPNAAGGTEAF

V: TRBV5-6
J: TRBJ2-5
CDR3: ASSWGVSGRAPETQY

V: TRBV24-1
J: TRBJ2-5
CDR3: ATGQQQETQY

V: TRBV30
J: TRBJ1-3
CDR3: AWTGDSGNTIY

V: TRBV19
J: TRBJ2-3
CDR3: ASSMSRTDTQY

V: TRBV5-1
J: TRBJ2-1
CDR3: ASSSDFNEQF

V: TRBV7-2
J: TRBJ2-5
CDR3: ASSFGQAGVQETQY

V: TRBV5-6
J: TRBJ1-3
CDR3: ASSSSRGGNTIY

V: TRBV9
J: TRBJ2-1
CDR3: ASSRDNEQF

V: TRBV5-6
J: TRBJ2-1
CDR3: ASSPRTIWSYNEQF

V: TRBV18
J: TRBJ1-3
CDR3: ASSPPRLSSGNTIY

V: TRBV21-1
J: TRBJ1-2
CDR3: ASSPKAGARNGYT

V: TRBV3-1/TRBV3-2
J: TRBJ2-3
CDR3: ASSRRTSGRAPPDTQY

V: TRBV27
J: TRBJ2-1
CDR3: ASSTIIGRDSLNEQF

V: TRBV3-1/TRBV3-2
J: TRBJ2-6
CDR3: ASSQTAGARGSGANVLT

V: TRBV5-1
J: TRBJ1-1
CDR3: ASSARDKPTEAF

V: TRBV7-2
J: TRBJ2-5
CDR3: ASSQGDRGSQETQY

V: TRBV6-5
J: TRBJ1-2
CDR3: ASSQGTGSNYGYT

V: TRBV9
J: TRBJ2-7
CDR3: ASSGGTDSYEQY

V: TRBV6-4
J: TRBJ1-6
CDR3: ASSGTARDNSPLH

V: TRBV6-1
J: TRBJ2-7
CDR3: ASSEAGQVWVEQY

V: TRBV9
J: TRBJ2-5
CDR3: ASSVEGVPKETQY

V: TRBV11-2
J: TRBJ2-1
CDR3: ASSLDLTRRDNEQF

V: TRBV4-2
J: TRBJ2-3
CDR3: ASSQGGLAGFTDTQY

V: TRBV7-9
J: TRBJ2-3
CDR3: ASSSGQVITDTQY

V: TRBV18
J: TRBJ2-5
CDR3: ASSRLRGSQETQY

V: TRBV27
J: TRBJ1-1
CDR3: ASSGGDVLGSMGAF

V: TRBV7-8
J: TRBJ2-5
CDR3: ASSLGRLAGGGETQY

V: TRBV5-7
J: TRBJ2-4
CDR3: ASSLRTGPLAKNIQY